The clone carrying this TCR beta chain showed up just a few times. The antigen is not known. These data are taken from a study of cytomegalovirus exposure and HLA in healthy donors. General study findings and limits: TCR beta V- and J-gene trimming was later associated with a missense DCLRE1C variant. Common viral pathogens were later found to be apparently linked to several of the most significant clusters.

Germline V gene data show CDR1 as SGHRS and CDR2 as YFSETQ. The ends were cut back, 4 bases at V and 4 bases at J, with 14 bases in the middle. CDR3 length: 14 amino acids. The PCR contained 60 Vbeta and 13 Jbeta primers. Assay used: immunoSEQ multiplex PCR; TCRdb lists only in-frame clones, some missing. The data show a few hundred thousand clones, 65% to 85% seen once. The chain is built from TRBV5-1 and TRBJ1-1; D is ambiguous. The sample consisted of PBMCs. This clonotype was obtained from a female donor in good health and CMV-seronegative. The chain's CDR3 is CASSTAAPSTEAFF. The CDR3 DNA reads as TGCGCCAGCAGCACAGCGGCCCCTTCCACTGAAGCTTTCTTT.